Following are 29 T cell receptor beta chains from one sample sequenced in a study of blood T cell repertoires in COVID-19. Produced via immunoSEQ multiplex PCR; TCRdb's table is partial and in-frame only. This table holds more than 90,000 clones, around 84% found once. The source material was peripheral blood. The receptor source for this set is a man between 35 and 55 years old with acute or convalescent COVID-19.

The rearrangement joins TRBV18 to TRBJ2-7; the D gene is possibly TRBD2 (5 bases). The germline CDR1 and CDR2 sequences are KGHSH and LQKENI. The V end lost 3 bases, the J end lost 4 bases, and 13 bases lay between the germline ends. CDR3 length equals 14 residues. The CDR3 DNA follows: TGTGCCAGCTCACCTCCGGCGGGCCGTTACGAGCAGTACTTC. Residues: CASSPPAGRYEQYF.

The chain employs TRBV28 and TRBJ1-5, with D perhaps matching TRBD1 (5 bases). Germline lookup yields CDR1 MDHEN and CDR2 SYDVKM. V lost 4 bases and J lost 9, with 7 bases in between. The CDR3 totals 11 residues. The CDR3 protein is CASSSQGPQHF. The CDR3 bases are TGTGCCAGCAGTTCTCAGGGGCCCCAGCATTTT.

The chain has TRBV9 and TRBJ2-5, with 7 bases identical to TRBD2. CDR3 length: 15 residues. In germline, CDR1 is SGDLS, CDR2 YYNGEE. Unmatched junction bases numbered 8, after V lost 1 base and J lost 5 bases. CDR3 sequence: CASSVSSGRRETQYF. CDR3 nucleotides: TGTGCCAGCAGCGTATCTAGCGGCCGGCGGGAGACCCAGTACTTC.

V and J are TRBV7-2 and TRBJ1-2; 9 bases agree with TRBD1. With V trimmed by 5 bases and J by 2 bases, 9 bases remained unmatched. The CDR3 has 16 amino acids. Germline-derived CDR1 and CDR2 are SGHTA and FQGNSA. CDR3 loop: CASSPWTGAFNYGYTF. Here the CDR3 DNA reads TGTGCCAGCAGCCCTTGGACAGGGGCCTTCAACTATGGCTACACCTTC.

This chain uses TRBV11-2 with TRBJ1-2; TRBD1 might be the D (5 bases). Per germline, CDR1 SGHAT and CDR2 FQNNGV. With 5 bases removed from V and 4 bases from J, the gap between germline ends came to 11 bases. The CDR3 has 13 residues. CDR3 protein: CASSNQGSYGYTF. The CDR3, as DNA: TGTGCCAGCAGCAACCAGGGTTCCTATGGCTACACCTTC.

V gene TRBV11-2 combines with J gene TRBJ2-2, with D possibly matching TRBD1 (6 bases). The germline V gene encodes CDR1 SGHAT and CDR2 FQNNGV. The CDR3 has 16 residues. V was cut by 3 bases and J by 5 bases, with 16 bases left in between. The CDR3 nucleotides read TGTGCCAGCAGCTTTAATATACAGGGTGGGACCGGGGAGCTGTTTTTT. It specifies CASSFNIQGGTGELFF.

The chain is built from TRBV28 and TRBJ1-4; 8 bases fit TRBD1. Germline assignment: CDR1 MDHEN and CDR2 SYDVKM. Trimming removed 0 bases from V and 3 bases from J; junction bases left unmatched: 6. There are 17 residues in the CDR3. The CDR3 loop is CASSLWSGGVANEKLFF. For the CDR3, the DNA is TGTGCCAGCAGTTTATGGTCAGGGGGCGTAGCTAATGAAAAACTGTTTTTT.

Note on this clone: This may be a read error: a much more frequent sequence differs by one nucleotide. The CDR3 DNA reads as TGTGCCAGCAGCCCCGGAAGAACAGGGATCGGCAATCAGCCCCAGTATTTT. Amino acid sequence: CASSPGRTGIGNQPQYF. The V and J genes are TRBV2 and TRBJ1-5; D may be TRBD1 (6 bases). Near its end, the DNA agrees better with TRBJ2-3, so the J call may be wrong. The length of the CDR3 is 17 residues. Germline V gene sequence: CDR1 SNHLY, CDR2 FYNNEI.

The chain is built from TRBV11-2 and TRBJ2-3; tentatively, D is TRBD2 (5 bases). Germline CDR1 and CDR2: SGHAT and FQNNGV. Trimming stripped 5 bases from V and 2 bases from J, with 8 bases between. There are 13 residues in the CDR3. In nucleotides, the CDR3 is TGTGCCAGCAGCGAGACTAACACAGATACGCAGTATTTT. Amino acids: CASSETNTDTQYF.

The genes are TRBV5-6 and TRBJ2-3; 9 bases are a match to TRBD1. Germline values: CDR1 SGHDT, CDR2 YYEEEE. After removal of 4 bases from V and 4 bases from J, the junction contained 7 bases not matched to a gene. The CDR3 runs 15 residues. The CDR3 sequence is CASSKPTGGADTQYF. CDR3 DNA sequence: TGTGCCAGCAGCAAGCCCACAGGGGGCGCAGATACGCAGTATTTT.

This chain links TRBV7-2 with TRBJ1-1; 8 bases align to TRBD1. The germline gives CDR1 SGHTA, CDR2 FQGNSA. Trimming cost V 1 base and J 7 bases; bases outside gene matches: 8. The CDR3 length is 15 residues. The CDR3 DNA sequence: TGTGCCAGCAGCTTAGTAGTGACAGGGGTCCGTGAAGCTTTCTTT. This translates into CASSLVVTGVREAFF.

The chain has TRBV3-1 (or the pseudogene TRBV3-2) and TRBJ2-1; TRBD2 might be the D (8 bases). V was clipped by 0 bases and J by 4 bases, with 16 bases between them. There are 17 residues in the CDR3. CDR1 and CDR2 (germline): LGHDT, YNNKEL (reference sequence). CDR3 coding DNA: TGTGCCAGCAGCCAAGATTGGGTAGCGGGACAGTACAATGAGCAGTTCTTC. Protein product: CASSQDWVAGQYNEQFF.

The CDR3 loop is CASSKTAHITDTQYF. Written as DNA, the CDR3 is TGTGCCAGCAGTAAAACAGCTCACATAACAGATACGCAGTATTTT. The chain employs TRBV7-6 and TRBJ2-3; D not certain. Germline V gene data show CDR1 as SGHVS and CDR2 as FNYEAQ. V was pared by 6 bases and J by 3 bases, with 16 bases between. The CDR3 is made up of 15 amino acids.

The CDR3 DNA is TGCGCCAGCAGCTCACTAATCCTGAAAGAGACCCAGTACTTC. Its translation: CASSSLILKETQYF. V usage is TRBV5-1 and J usage is TRBJ2-5, with unresolved D. In germline, CDR1 is SGHRS, CDR2 YFSETQ. Trimming pared 3 bases from V and 3 bases from J, leaving 12 bases between. The CDR3 has 14 residues.

The rearrangement links TRBV19 to TRBJ2-5; 7 bases fit TRBD2. J was trimmed by 5 bases and V by 3 bases; bases with no gene match: 9. This CDR3 comprises 15 residues. Germline V lookup: CDR1 LNHDA, CDR2 SQIVND (reference sequence). As DNA, the CDR3 is TGTGCCAGTAGTATGGATGCTAGCGGAGTGGAGACCCAGTACTTC. Translated: CASSMDASGVETQYF.

The V gene is TRBV18, the J gene TRBJ1-5, with 8 bases fitting TRBD1. The CDR3 consists of 15 residues. V dropped 4 bases and J dropped 3; count of bases not matched to a gene: 5. Germline loops: CDR1 KGHSH, CDR2 LQKENI. The DNA of the CDR3 is TGTGCCAGCTCACTCGGACAGGGACTCAATCAGCCCCAGCATTTT. It yields the protein CASSLGQGLNQPQHF. Using reference TRBV18 and TRBJ1-5 for the parts outside the CDR3, the full variable domain is NAGVMQNPRHLVRRRGQEARLRCSPMKGHSHVYWYRQLPEEGLKFMVYLQKENIIDESGMPKERFSAEFPKEGPSILRIQQVVRGDSAAYFCASSLGQGLNQPQHFGDGTRLSIL.

This clone has a count of ten or more. CDR3 coding DNA: TGTGCCAGCAGTCCCTTCGGTTTTAGCGGGAGCGAGACCCAGTACTTC. Its protein is CASSPFGFSGSETQYF. This chain connects TRBV28 to TRBJ2-5, with 9 bases lining up with TRBD2. Trimming cost V 5 bases and J 5 bases; bases outside gene matches: 12. The CDR3 spans 16 residues. Germline V CDR1 and CDR2: MDHEN, SYDVKM.

The chain joins TRBV5-6 to TRBJ1-1; 9 nucleotides line up with TRBD1. The J segment lost 0 bases and the V segment lost 1 base, leaving 4 bases of the junction unmatched. Germline values: CDR1 SGHDT, CDR2 YYEEEE. This CDR3 spans 16 amino acids. CDR3 region: CASSLWTGVMNTEAFF. CDR3 bases: TGTGCCAGCAGCTTGTGGACAGGGGTCATGAACACTGAAGCTTTCTTT. The full variable domain, completed using reference TRBV5-6 and TRBJ1-1, is DAGVTQSPTHLIKTRGQQVTLRCSPKSGHDTVSWYQQALGQGPQFIFQYYEEEERQRGNFPDRFSGHQFPNYSSELNVNALLLGDSALYLCASSLWTGVMNTEAFFGQGTRLTVV.

The genes are TRBV2 and TRBJ2-2, with D tentatively TRBD1 (6 bases). Looked up from germline, CDR1 is SNHLY and CDR2 is FYNNEI. Trimming stripped 2 bases from V and 5 bases from J, with 12 bases between. The CDR3 sequence is 15 residues long. Here the CDR3 DNA reads TGTGCCAGCAGTGAATCTGGGGGCACAACCGGGGAGCTGTTTTTT. The encoded protein is CASSESGGTTGELFF. Variable domain in full (rest from reference TRBV2 and TRBJ2-2): EPEVTQTPSHQVTQMGQEVILRCVPISNHLYFYWYRQILGQKVEFLVSFYNNEISEKSEIFDDQFSVERPDGSNFTLKIRSTKLEDSAMYFCASSESGGTTGELFFGEGSRLTVL.

This clone was detected only once. The rearrangement joins TRBV29-1 to TRBJ2-5; no clear D. Germline-derived CDR1 and CDR2 are SQVTM and ANQGSEA. Trimming cost V 5 bases and J 2 bases, with 9 bases left between them. The CDR3 totals 12 residues. CDR3 amino acids: CSVHDNQETQYF. CDR3 nucleotide sequence: TGCAGCGTTCACGACAATCAAGAGACCCAGTACTTC.

The chain combines TRBV15 with TRBJ1-4, with D unresolved. The CDR3 is 15 amino acids. Looked up from germline, CDR1 is LNHNV and CDR2 is YYDKDF (reference sequence). V shed 0 bases and J shed 1 base, with 6 bases lying between them. CDR3 protein: CATSREGRTNEKLFF. In DNA, the CDR3 is TGTGCCACCAGCAGAGAAGGGAGAACTAATGAAAAACTGTTTTTT.

V and J are TRBV28 and TRBJ1-5; D gene uncertain. V was pared by 5 bases and J by 2 bases, with 13 bases between. This CDR3 spans 15 amino acids. CDR1 is MDHEN and CDR2 is SYDVKM in the germline V gene. In nucleotides, the CDR3 is TGTGCCAGCAGTCTGATTATCACGGGCAATCAGCCCCAGCATTTT. Amino acids: CASSLIITGNQPQHF.

The chain employs TRBV11-2 and TRBJ2-3, with D perhaps matching TRBD2 (6 bases). CDR1 is SGHAT and CDR2 is FQNNGV in the germline V gene. CDR3 size: 11 residues. CDR3 in DNA: TGTGTCCCGGGAGCCACAGATACGCAGTATTTT. Translating gives CVPGATDTQYF.

V is TRBV7-8 and J is TRBJ1-5; D call uncertain. Deletions cut 4 bases from V and 3 bases from J, with 19 bases between. CDR3 length: 17 residues. In germline, CDR1 is SGHVS, CDR2 FQNEAQ. The CDR3 sequence is CASSSLLGFGVNQPQHF. The CDR3 bases are TGTGCCAGCAGCTCCCTATTAGGGTTCGGGGTCAATCAGCCCCAGCATTTT.

The rearrangement links TRBV28 to TRBJ1-3; D is possibly TRBD1 (6 bases). V gave up 6 bases and J gave up 2 bases, with 14 bases separating them. Germline V lookup: CDR1 MDHEN, CDR2 SYDVKM. The CDR3 totals 15 residues. The CDR3 nucleotides read TGTGCCAGCAGCAACCCGACAGGCCCTGGAAACACCATATATTTT. As protein: CASSNPTGPGNTIYF.

This chain joins TRBV12-3 or TRBV12-4 and TRBJ2-4; D gene ambiguous. The CDR3 runs to 13 residues. V was pared by 9 bases and J by 0 bases, with 9 bases between. CDR3 in amino acids: CASTPVAKNIQYF. The DNA for the CDR3 is TGTGCCAGTACCCCGGTAGCCAAAAACATTCAGTACTTC.

The genes are TRBV3-1 (or the pseudogene TRBV3-2) and TRBJ2-5; D is uncertain. This CDR3 region has 15 residues. CDR1 and CDR2 from the germline V gene are LGHDT and YNNKEL (reference sequence). V shed 1 base and J shed 1 base, with 10 bases lying between them. The chain's CDR3 is CASSQGVVSQETQYF. In DNA form, the CDR3 reads TGTGCCAGCAGCCAAGGAGTGGTATCCCAAGAGACCCAGTACTTC.

The rearrangement joins TRBV7-2 to TRBJ2-1, with TRBD1 identical over 9 bases. The CDR3 has 14 residues. Germline V gene lookup returns CDR1 SGHTA and CDR2 FQGNSA. V dropped 4 bases and J dropped 9; count of bases not matched to a gene: 7. CDR3 sequence reads: CASSSWTGAGEQFF. The CDR3 bases are TGTGCCAGCAGCTCATGGACAGGGGCTGGTGAGCAGTTCTTC.

The V and J genes are TRBV5-1 and TRBJ2-7; tentative D call: TRBD1 (6 bases). Germline V gives CDR1 SGHRS, CDR2 YFSETQ. This CDR3 is built from 14 residues. V dropped 1 base and J dropped 1 base, with 9 bases sitting between them. CDR3 bases: TGCGCCAGCAGCTTGATGGGACAATCCTACGAGCAGTACTTC. Its protein product is CASSLMGQSYEQYF.